The source of this T cell receptor beta chain is a study of a mutant IDH1 vaccine in newly diagnosed glioma. Study-wide results and caveats: Immune responses arising from the vaccine appeared in just under 95% of patients.

Documented time point: week 23, last vaccination. Vaccination comprised doses that each held 300 ug of mutant IDH1 20-mer peptide, plus topical imiquimod. The protocol was immunoSEQ multiplex PCR, while the TCRdb copy is restricted to in-frame clones and leaves out a portion. The sample gives around 11,000 clones, 88% of which show up once; over 4.5% is in the top ten. Comments on this clone: What it binds is unknown.

Germline V CDR1 and CDR2: MDHEN, SYDVKM. The CDR3 totals 15 residues. The V gene end was trimmed by 6 bases and the J gene end by 3 bases; junction bases not matched to a gene: 7. The origin of this receptor is a woman in her 40s with glioma. Some clones in this sample may be carry-over from other donors' samples. The chain links TRBV28 to TRBJ1-2, with TRBD1 matching over 10 bases. The material was PBMCs, obtained from a glioma patient whose treatment included an IDH1 peptide vaccine. The CDR3 loop is CASRTGTGAYYGYTF. DNA of the CDR3: TGTGCCAGCAGGACCGGGACAGGGGCCTACTATGGCTACACCTTC.